This note documents a single TCR beta chain sequence. This sample is drawn from a study of blood T cell repertoires in COVID-19. V dropped 7 bases and J dropped 2 bases, with 18 bases sitting between them. The CDR3 consists of 15 residues. Looked up from germline, CDR1 is MDHEN and CDR2 is SYDVKM. TCRdb's copy holds only in-frame clones and misses some; the assay was immunoSEQ multiplex PCR. The repertoire includes about 150,000 clones, 84% of them detected once, and roughly 2% sits in the top ten. The V and J genes are TRBV28 and TRBJ2-7; D perhaps matches TRBD1 (6 bases). Source material: peripheral blood. This clonotype was sampled from a man between 65 and 85 years old with acute or convalescent COVID-19. The DNA of the CDR3 is TGTGCCAGCACTGGAACAGGGCCCTTAACCTACGAGCAGTACTTC. This encodes CASTGTGPLTYEQYF.